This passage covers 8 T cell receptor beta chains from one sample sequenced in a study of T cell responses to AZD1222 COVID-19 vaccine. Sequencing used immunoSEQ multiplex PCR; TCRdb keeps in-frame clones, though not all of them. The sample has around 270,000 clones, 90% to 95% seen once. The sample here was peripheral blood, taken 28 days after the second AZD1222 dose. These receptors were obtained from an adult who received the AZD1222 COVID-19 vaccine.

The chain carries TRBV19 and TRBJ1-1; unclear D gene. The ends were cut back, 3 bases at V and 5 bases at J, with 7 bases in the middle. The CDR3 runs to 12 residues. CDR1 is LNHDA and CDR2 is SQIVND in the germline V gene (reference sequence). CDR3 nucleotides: TGTGCCAGTAGTATTGGACTGACTGAAGCTTTCTTT. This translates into CASSIGLTEAFF.

The CDR3 spells CASSPEPFGTEAFF. In DNA form, the CDR3 reads TGTGCCAGCAGCCCTGAACCCTTCGGCACTGAAGCTTTCTTT. The chain combines TRBV5-6 with TRBJ1-1; D is undetermined. Germline V CDR1 and CDR2: SGHDT, YYEEEE. The CDR3 contains 14 residues. V lost 4 bases, J lost 4 bases, and 14 bases lay in between. The whole variable domain, filled in from reference TRBV5-6 and TRBJ1-1, reads DAGVTQSPTHLIKTRGQQVTLRCSPKSGHDTVSWYQQALGQGPQFIFQYYEEEERQRGNFPDRFSGHQFPNYSSELNVNALLLGDSALYLCASSPEPFGTEAFFGQGTRLTVV.

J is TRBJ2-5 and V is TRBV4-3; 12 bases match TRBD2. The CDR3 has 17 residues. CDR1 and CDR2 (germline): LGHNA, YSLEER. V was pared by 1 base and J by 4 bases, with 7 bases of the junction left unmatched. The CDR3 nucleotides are TGCGCCAGCAGCCAAGGGCTAGCGGGAGGGCCGGGAGAGACCCAGTACTTC. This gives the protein CASSQGLAGGPGETQYF.

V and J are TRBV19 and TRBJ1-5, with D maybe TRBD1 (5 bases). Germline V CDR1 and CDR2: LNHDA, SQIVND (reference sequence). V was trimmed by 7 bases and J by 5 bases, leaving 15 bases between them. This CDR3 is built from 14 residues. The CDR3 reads CASTQKGLYQPQHF. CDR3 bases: TGTGCCAGTACCCAAAAGGGACTTTATCAGCCCCAGCATTTT.

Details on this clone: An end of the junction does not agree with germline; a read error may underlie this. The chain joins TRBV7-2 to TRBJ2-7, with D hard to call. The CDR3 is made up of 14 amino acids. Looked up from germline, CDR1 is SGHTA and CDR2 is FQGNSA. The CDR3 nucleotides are TGTGCCAGCAGCTTGGGTCAGTTGGGTTACGGGCAGTACTTC. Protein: CASSLGQLGYGQYF.

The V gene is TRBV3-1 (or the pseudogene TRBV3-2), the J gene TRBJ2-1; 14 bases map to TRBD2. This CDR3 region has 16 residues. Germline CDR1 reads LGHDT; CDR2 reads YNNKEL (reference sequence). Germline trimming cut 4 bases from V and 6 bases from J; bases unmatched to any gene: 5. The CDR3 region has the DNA TGTGCCAGCAGCCTGGGGACTAGCGGGAGTCTCAATGAGCAGTTCTTC. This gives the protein CASSLGTSGSLNEQFF.

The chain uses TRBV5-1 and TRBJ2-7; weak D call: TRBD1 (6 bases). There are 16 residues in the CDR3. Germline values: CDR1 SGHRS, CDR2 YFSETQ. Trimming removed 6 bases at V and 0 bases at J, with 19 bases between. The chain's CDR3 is CASTRGSAGVSYEQYF. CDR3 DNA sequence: TGCGCCAGCACACGAGGGTCTGCAGGGGTCTCCTACGAGCAGTACTTC.

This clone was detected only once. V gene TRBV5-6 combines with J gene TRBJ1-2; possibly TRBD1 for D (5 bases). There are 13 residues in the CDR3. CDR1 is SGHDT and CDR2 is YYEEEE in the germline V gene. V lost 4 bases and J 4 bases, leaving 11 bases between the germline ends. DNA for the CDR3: TGTGCCAGCAGCGGCGAGGGACGCTATGGCTACACCTTC. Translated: CASSGEGRYGYTF.